This T cell receptor (beta chain) was recorded in a study of T cells in tumors after PD-1 blockade. Study information: Patients had no prior checkpoint blockade, systemic immunosuppressants, or anti-cancer therapy within 4 weeks. Each patient got pembrolizumab 200 mg every 3 weeks or cemiplimab 350 mg every 2 weeks. Findings and limits, study-wide: Two pre-treatment samples showed no clonal replacement between them. Peripheral recruitment is suggested, as some novel exhausted tumor clones were in pre-treatment blood.

The V gene lost 4 bases and the J gene lost 9 bases, with 9 bases spanning the gap. Germline V gene data show CDR1 as SQVTM and CDR2 as ANQGSEA. The CDR3 covers 10 residues. Regarding time point: first of two pre-therapy site-matched biopsies about two months apart. The table came from immunoSEQ multiplex PCR; TCRdb's copy has only in-frame clones and leaves some out. The table shows about 4,200 clones, with over 65% occurring only once. Note on this clone: Its antigen is unidentified.

This clonotype originated in a human donor with basal cell carcinoma. J is TRBJ1-1 and V is TRBV29-1; TRBD1 is a possible D gene (5 bases). The sequencing here drew on tumor tissue, taken before anti-PD-1 treatment. The CDR3 loop reads CSVGDGKAFF. In nucleotides, the CDR3 is TGCAGCGTTGGGGACGGCAAAGCTTTCTTT.